Below, one T cell receptor beta chain is given with its context. Its specificity is unknown. This specimen comes from a study of PD-1 blockade in classical Hodgkin lymphoma. Findings and caveats of the study: Diversity similar to that of newly diagnosed patients was seen at baseline in complete responders. A significant rise in TCR diversity was seen by C4D1 for CD4+ cells but not for CD8+ cells.

The time point denotes: cycle 4 day 1 (C4D1), after 5 to 7 weeks of nivolumab. Each and every patient relapsed after autologous stem cell transplantation, and patients got differing brentuximab vedotin exposure. Germline V gene lookup returns CDR1 MNHEY and CDR2 SMNVEV (reference sequence). V lost 3 bases and J lost 15, with 13 bases in between. CDR3 size: 11 residues. Clones were read by immunoSEQ multiplex PCR, and TCRdb kept only the in-frame ones, dropping some. The sample carries roughly 52,000 clones, roughly 86% recorded once. This chain links TRBV27 with TRBJ2-3, with D maybe TRBD1 (6 bases). The sample here was peripheral blood mononuclear cells (PBMCs), taken before the fourth cycle of nivolumab. This sequence was found in a human donor with classical Hodgkin lymphoma. The CDR3 here is CASSFLGGYYF. CDR3 sequence (DNA): TGTGCCAGCAGTTTCCTAGGGGGATACTATTTT.